The present entry profiles one T cell receptor beta chain with its context. These data originate in a study of blood T cell repertoires in COVID-19. The assay was immunoSEQ multiplex PCR, and TCRdb's table has in-frame clones only and misses some. Of a few hundred thousand clones listed, approximately 88% were seen once; the top ten hold 2.5% to 3.5%. V lost 4 bases to trimming and J lost 1 base; unmatched junction nucleotides: 8. Germline loops: CDR1 SGHRS, CDR2 YFSETQ. The CDR3 loop spans 16 amino acids. The chain employs TRBV5-1 and TRBJ2-5; the match to TRBD1 covers 9 bases. The sequenced sample consisted of peripheral blood. The receptor was isolated from a young woman with COVID-19, enrolled during active disease. CDR3 in DNA: TGCGCCAGCAGCGCGGCCACACAGGGGGCCCAAGAGACCCAGTACTTC. Amino acids: CASSAATQGAQETQYF.